This TCR beta chain was documented in a study of blood T cells in healthy people across ages. Whole-study results and caveats: Estimated diversity across one million T cells was deemed an underestimate.

Using a J-beta primer mix together with a sample-barcoded 5' primer, a second PCR was run for about 6 to 11 cycles. From the 5' RACE reads, TCRdb called clonotypes with MiXCR, one entry per CDR3 protein. Here the sample spans around 1.5 million distinct CDR3 sequences, about 35% being singletons. Trimming took 4 bases from V and 2 from J; bases not matched to a gene: 5. CDR3 length: 15 amino acids. The germline V gene encodes CDR1 KGHSH and CDR2 LQKENI. Regarding this clonotype: Its antigen is as yet unknown.

Sequences were obtained from blood. This receptor was taken from a woman aged 25 to 39 in good health. The rearrangement links TRBV18 to TRBJ2-7; 10 nucleotides agree with TRBD1. CDR3 amino acids: CASSQGQGTPYEQYF. DNA of the CDR3: TGTGCCAGCTCACAGGGACAGGGGACCCCCTACGAGCAGTACTTC.